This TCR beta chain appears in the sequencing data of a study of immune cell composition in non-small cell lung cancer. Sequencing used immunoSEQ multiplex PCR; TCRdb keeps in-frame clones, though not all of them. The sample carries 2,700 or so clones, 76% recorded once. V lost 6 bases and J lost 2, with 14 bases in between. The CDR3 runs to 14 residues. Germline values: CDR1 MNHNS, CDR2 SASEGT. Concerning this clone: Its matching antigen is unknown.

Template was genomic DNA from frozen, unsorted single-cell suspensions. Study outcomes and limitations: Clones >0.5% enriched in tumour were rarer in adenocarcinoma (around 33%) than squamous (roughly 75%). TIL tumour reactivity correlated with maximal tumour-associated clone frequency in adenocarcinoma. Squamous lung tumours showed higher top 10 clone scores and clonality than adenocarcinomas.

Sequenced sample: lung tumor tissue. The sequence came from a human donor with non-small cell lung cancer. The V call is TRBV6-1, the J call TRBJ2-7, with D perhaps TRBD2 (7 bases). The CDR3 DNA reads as TGTGCCAGCAGGGGGGGGCAGGGCACCTACGAGCAGTACTTC. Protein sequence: CASRGGQGTYEQYF.